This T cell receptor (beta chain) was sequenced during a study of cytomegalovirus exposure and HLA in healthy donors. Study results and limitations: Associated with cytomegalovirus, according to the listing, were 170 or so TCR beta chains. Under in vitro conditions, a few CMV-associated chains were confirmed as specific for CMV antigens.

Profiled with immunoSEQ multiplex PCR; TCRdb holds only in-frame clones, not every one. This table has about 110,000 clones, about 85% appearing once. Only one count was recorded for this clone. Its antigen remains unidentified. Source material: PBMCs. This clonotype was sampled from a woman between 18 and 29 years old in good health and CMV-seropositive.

CDR3 nucleotide sequence: TGCGCCAGCAGCCAAGATCACCGGTACTACGACAACTATGGCTACACCTTC. Protein product: CASSQDHRYYDNYGYTF. J is TRBJ1-2 and V is TRBV4-3; D is unresolved. This CDR3 is built from 17 residues. The V gene lost 0 bases and the J gene lost 2 bases, with 16 bases spanning the gap. Per the germline V gene, CDR1 is LGHNA and CDR2 is YSLEER.